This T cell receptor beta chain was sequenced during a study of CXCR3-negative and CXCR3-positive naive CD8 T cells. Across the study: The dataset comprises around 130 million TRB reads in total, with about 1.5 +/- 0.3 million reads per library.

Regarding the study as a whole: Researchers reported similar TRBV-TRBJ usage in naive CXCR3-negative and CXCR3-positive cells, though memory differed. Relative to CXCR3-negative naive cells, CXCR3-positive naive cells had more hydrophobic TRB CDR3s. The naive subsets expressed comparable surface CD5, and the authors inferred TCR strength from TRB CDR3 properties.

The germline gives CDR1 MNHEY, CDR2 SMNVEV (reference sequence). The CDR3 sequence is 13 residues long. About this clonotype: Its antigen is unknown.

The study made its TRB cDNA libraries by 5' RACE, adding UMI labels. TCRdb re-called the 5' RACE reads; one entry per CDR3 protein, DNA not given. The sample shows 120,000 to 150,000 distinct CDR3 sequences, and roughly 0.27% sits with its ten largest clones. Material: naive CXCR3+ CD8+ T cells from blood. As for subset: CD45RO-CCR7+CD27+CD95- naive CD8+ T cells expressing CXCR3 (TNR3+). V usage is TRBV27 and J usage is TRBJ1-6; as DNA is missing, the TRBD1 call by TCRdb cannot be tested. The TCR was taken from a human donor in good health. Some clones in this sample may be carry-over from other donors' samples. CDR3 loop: CASSLTAPEPLHF.